These T cell receptor beta chains were read from a single sample in a study of blood T cell repertoires in COVID-19. Libraries were prepared by immunoSEQ multiplex PCR; TCRdb keeps only in-frame clonotypes and omits some of them. The repertoire consists of fewer than 350,000 clones, with roughly 90% occurring once and the leading ten covering approximately 6.8%. Sequenced input: peripheral blood. Receptors originate from a woman aged 25 to 39 with COVID-19, enrolled during active disease. Both conserved end residues are part of each CDR3. The order of the fields is J gene, V gene, D gene, CDR3 protein, CDR3 DNA. The D gene is left open where the match is weak.

TRBJ1-2 | TRBV19 | . | CASSLWGLGGYGYTF | TGTGCCAGTAGTCTGTGGGGGCTCGGCGGCTATGGCTACACCTTC
TRBJ2-1 | TRBV7-3 | TRBD2 | CASSLGLAGRNEQFF | TGTGCCAGCAGCTTAGGCCTAGCGGGAAGGAATGAGCAGTTCTTC
TRBJ2-7 | TRBV30 | TRBD1 | CASYLPGQTYEQYF | TGTGCCTCCTACTTGCCGGGACAGACCTACGAGCAGTACTTC
TRBJ2-1 | TRBV27 | . | CASSFALMYNEQFF | TGTGCCAGCAGTTTTGCCCTAATGTACAATGAGCAGTTCTTC
TRBJ1-5 | TRBV7-2 | TRBD1 | CASSVWTGVEQPQHF | TGTGCCAGCAGCGTATGGACAGGGGTCGAGCAGCCCCAGCATTTT
TRBJ2-5 | TRBV24-1 | . | CATSEPTSSRETQYF | TGTGCCACCAGTGAACCTACTAGCTCTAGGGAGACCCAGTACTTC
TRBJ1-6 | TRBV6-5 | . | CASRVPGEESPLHF | TGTGCCAGCAGGGTCCCAGGGGAAGAATCACCCCTCCACTTT
TRBJ2-3 | TRBV6-5 | . | CASSPYLLRGDTQYF | TGTGCCAGCAGTCCCTACCTCTTACGGGGAGATACGCAGTATTTT
TRBJ1-5 | TRBV25-1 | TRBD1 | CASSPRGGQGSNQPQHF | TGTGCCAGCAGTCCCCGGGGGGGACAGGGAAGCAATCAGCCCCAGCATTTT
TRBJ1-1 | TRBV20-1 | . | CSASQNTEAFF | TGCAGTGCTAGTCAGAACACTGAAGCTTTCTTT
TRBJ2-1 | TRBV24-1 | TRBD2 | CATSDRLAGEDEQFF | TGTGCCACCAGTGACCGACTAGCGGGAGAGGATGAGCAGTTCTTC
TRBJ1-1 | TRBV28 | TRBD1 | CASSLGQLDTEAFF | TGTGCCAGCAGTTTGGGACAGCTAGACACTGAAGCTTTCTTT
TRBJ1-5 | TRBV24-1 | . | CATSDPRANQPQHF | TGTGCCACCAGTGATCCGAGGGCGAATCAGCCCCAGCATTTT